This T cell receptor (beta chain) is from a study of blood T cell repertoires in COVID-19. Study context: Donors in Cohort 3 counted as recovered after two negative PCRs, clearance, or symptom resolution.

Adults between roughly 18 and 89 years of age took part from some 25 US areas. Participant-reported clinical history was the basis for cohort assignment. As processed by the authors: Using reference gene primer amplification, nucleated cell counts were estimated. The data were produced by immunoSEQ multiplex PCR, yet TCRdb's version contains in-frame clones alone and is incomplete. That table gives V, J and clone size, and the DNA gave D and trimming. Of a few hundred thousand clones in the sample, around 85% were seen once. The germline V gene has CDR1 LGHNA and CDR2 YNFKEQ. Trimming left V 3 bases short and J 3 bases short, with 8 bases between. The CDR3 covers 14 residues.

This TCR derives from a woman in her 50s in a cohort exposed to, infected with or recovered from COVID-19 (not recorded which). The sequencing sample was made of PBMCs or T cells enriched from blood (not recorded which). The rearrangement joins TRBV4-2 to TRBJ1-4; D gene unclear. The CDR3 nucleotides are TGTGCCAGCAGCCACGGAGGTTCTAATGAAAAACTGTTTTTT. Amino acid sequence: CASSHGGSNEKLFF.